This TCR beta chain was profiled in a study of response to subunit inactivated influenza vaccine. General study points: Every seasonal influenza vaccination brings in few new T cells, the authors suggested.

This clonotype was counted between two and nine times. Its target is unknown. TCRdb ran MiXCR on the RT-PCR reads and lists one entry per CDR3 protein. Among 630,000 or so distinct CDR3 sequences, 15% to 19% were seen once, and the ten largest hold about 9.9%. The CDR3 has 19 amino acids. Germline V gene data show CDR1 as SGHAT and CDR2 as FQNNGV. The V end lost 7 bases, the J end lost 0 bases, and 24 bases lay between the germline ends. The receptor was derived from a man aged 45-60 years who received an inactivated influenza vaccine. The rearrangement joins TRBV11-2 to TRBJ2-2, with D perhaps TRBD1 or TRBD2 (5 bases each). The specimen was PBMCs from blood, collected about 12 days after vaccination. The DNA for the CDR3 is TGTGCCAGCACCTCTCCGACAAGAATCCGGGACGCGAACACCGGGGAGCTGTTTTTT. Its translation: CASTSPTRIRDANTGELFF.